The rows below give T cell receptor beta chains drawn from one sample of a study of T cell responses to AZD1222 COVID-19 vaccine. Here immunoSEQ multiplex PCR was the method, and the copy in TCRdb shows in-frame clones only, minus some. The sample has under 20,000 clones, 81% seen once; the top ten hold 21%. Sequencing used peripheral blood, obtained 28 days after the second AZD1222 dose. The origin of the receptors is an adult who received the AZD1222 COVID-19 vaccine. Both conserved end residues are part of each CDR3. Each record gives: clone size, CDR3 length, V gene, J gene, D gene, CDR3 DNA, CDR3 protein. D genes are given only for firm matches. For some rows the clone size is stated as once, few or many, or as a class when expanded; others skip it.

clone_size: .; cdr3_length: 14; v_call: TRBV5-1; j_call: TRBJ2-3; d_call: TRBD2; cdr3_nt: TGCGCCAGCAGCCACGGGACTAGCGGGAGGGCGCAGTATTTT; cdr3_aa: CASSHGTSGRAQYF
clone_size: .; cdr3_length: 14; v_call: TRBV10-3; j_call: TRBJ2-5; d_call: .; cdr3_nt: TGTGCCATCAGTGAGTCCCGGACCTCGGAGACCCAGTACTTC; cdr3_aa: CAISESRTSETQYF
clone_size: once; cdr3_length: 15; v_call: TRBV7-9; j_call: TRBJ2-6; d_call: .; cdr3_nt: TGTGCCAGCAGCTTCACCAGGGCTGGGGCCAACGTCCTGACTTTC; cdr3_aa: CASSFTRAGANVLTF
clone_size: .; cdr3_length: 15; v_call: TRBV24-1; j_call: TRBJ2-5; d_call: TRBD1; cdr3_nt: TGTGCCACCAGTGATCCACGACAGGGCCCAGAGACCCAGTACTTC; cdr3_aa: CATSDPRQGPETQYF
clone_size: .; cdr3_length: 16; v_call: TRBV5-6; j_call: TRBJ1-4; d_call: TRBD1; cdr3_nt: TGTGCCAGCAGCACACATAGACAGGGCTCTCGAGAAAAACTGTTTTTT; cdr3_aa: CASSTHRQGSREKLFF
clone_size: .; cdr3_length: 13; v_call: TRBV29-1; j_call: TRBJ1-4; d_call: .; cdr3_nt: TGCAGCGTGGAAGACAATAGTAATGAAAAACTGTTTTTT; cdr3_aa: CSVEDNSNEKLFF
clone_size: few; cdr3_length: 16; v_call: TRBV4-2; j_call: TRBJ1-4; d_call: .; cdr3_nt: TGTGCCAGCAGCCAAGATCGGAGAGAAGAGAATGAAAAACTGTTTTTT; cdr3_aa: CASSQDRREENEKLFF
clone_size: few; cdr3_length: 13; v_call: TRBV7-9; j_call: TRBJ1-5; d_call: .; cdr3_nt: TGTGCCAGCAGCTTAGGGTCAGAATGGCCCCAGCATTTT; cdr3_aa: CASSLGSEWPQHF
clone_size: .; cdr3_length: 17; v_call: TRBV11-3; j_call: TRBJ2-3; d_call: TRBD2; cdr3_nt: TGTGCCAGCAGCTTAGGTTGGGAGCGGGGGGGCATAGATACGCAGTATTTT; cdr3_aa: CASSLGWERGGIDTQYF
clone_size: .; cdr3_length: 14; v_call: TRBV6-5; j_call: TRBJ1-1; d_call: TRBD1; cdr3_nt: TGTGCCAGCAGTCCCCGGGACAGTCACACTGAAGCTTTCTTT; cdr3_aa: CASSPRDSHTEAFF